This TCR beta chain was profiled in a study of T cell responses to AZD1222 COVID-19 vaccine. Broader study findings: Donors were largely white British and mainly female; clonal diversity was possibly underestimated.

This clone was found a few times. Its antigen is not identified. Only in-frame clones appear in the TCRdb table, and some are missing; sequencing was by immunoSEQ multiplex PCR. This table holds 110,000 or so clones, about 91% found once. Some second doses came at about 4 weeks and others at about 12 weeks; these were pooled. This TCR derives from an adult who received the AZD1222 COVID-19 vaccine. This specimen was peripheral blood, taken 28 days after the second AZD1222 dose.

The CDR3 sequence is CASSQEYNLSGNTIYF. CDR3 DNA sequence: TGTGCCAGCAGCCAAGAATACAATCTCTCTGGAAACACCATATATTTT. The gene calls are TRBV4-2 and TRBJ1-3; D is unresolved. The length of the CDR3 is 16 residues. The V end lost 0 bases, the J end lost 0 bases, and 9 bases lay between the germline ends. Germline V CDR1 and CDR2: LGHNA, YNFKEQ.